This is a list of T cell receptor beta chains from one sample in a study of technical replicates of blood from a few donors. Profiling relied on immunoSEQ multiplex PCR, and the TCRdb table lists in-frame clones only, not all of them. In the table there are 75,000 to 90,000 clones, approximately 90% of which are singletons. The sequencing sample was made of T cells isolated from PBMCs. Receptor source: a human donor in good health. CDR3s include the opening cysteine and the closing phenylalanine or tryptophan. The D gene is left open where the match is weak. Clone size is stated in some rows and not others, as once, few, many or a class when expanded.

>TRBJ1-1|NA|NA|TRBV6-5
CASSYGGRVGTEAFF
TGTGCCAGCAGTTACGGGGGCAGGGTGGGTACTGAAGCTTTCTTT
>TRBJ1-4|NA|NA|TRBV15
CATSRARGGPQSPKFF
TGTGCCACCAGCAGAGCAAGAGGGGGTCCACAGAGTCCTAAGTTTTTT
>TRBJ1-1|TRBD1|NA|TRBV12-5
CASGLQLTGGKNTEAFF
TGTGCTAGTGGTTTGCAGTTGACAGGGGGTAAGAACACTGAAGCTTTCTTT
>TRBJ1-5|NA|NA|TRBV7-8
CASSLAPSYGQFRQPQHF
TGTGCCAGCAGCCTTGCTCCTTCGTACGGACAGTTCCGTCAGCCCCAGCATTTT
>TRBJ1-1|TRBD1|NA|TRBV18
CASSPLTEQGAHTEAFF
TGTGCCAGCTCACCACTAACGGAACAGGGGGCCCACACTGAAGCTTTCTTT
>TRBJ2-2|TRBD2|NA|TRBV19
CASRRGTRSTGELFF
TGTGCCAGTAGGAGGGGGACTAGAAGCACCGGGGAGCTGTTTTTT
>TRBJ2-4|TRBD2|NA|TRBV5-1
CASSLMVAGENIQYF
TGCGCCAGCAGCTTGATGGTAGCGGGGGAAAACATTCAGTACTTC
>TRBJ1-2|NA|NA|TRBV4-2
CASSQDLRTSPYGYTF
TGTGCCAGCAGCCAAGATCTGAGGACATCTCCGTATGGCTACACCTTC
>TRBJ1-1|NA|NA|TRBV29-1
CSVSDRLNTEAFF
TGCAGCGTCTCGGACAGATTGAACACTGAAGCTTTCTTT
>TRBJ1-6|NA|once|TRBV2
CASSKAGVGSPLHF
TGTGCCAGCAGTAAGGCAGGGGTGGGATCACCCCTCCACTTT
>TRBJ2-7|TRBD2|NA|TRBV5-4
CASSRLAGVGYEQYF
TGTGCCAGCAGCCGACTAGCGGGAGTGGGTTACGAGCAGTACTTC
>TRBJ2-1|TRBD2|once|TRBV28
CASSPVTQWLAGVWEQFF
TGTGCCAGCAGTCCGGTAACCCAGTGGCTAGCGGGAGTCTGGGAGCAGTTCTTC
>TRBJ1-3|TRBD1|NA|TRBV6-1
CASSEMIRGPRGNTIYF
TGTGCCAGCAGTGAAATGATCAGGGGGCCGCGTGGAAACACCATATATTTT
>TRBJ2-1|TRBD2|NA|TRBV7-8
CASSLGLAGGEQFF
TGTGCCAGCAGCCTGGGACTAGCTGGAGGTGAGCAGTTCTTC
>TRBJ2-1|NA|NA|TRBV5-4
CASSLYQVSNEQFF
TGTGCCAGCAGCTTGTATCAGGTATCGAATGAGCAGTTCTTC
>TRBJ2-2|TRBD1|NA|TRBV19
CASSLDRGRIGELFF
TGTGCCAGTAGTCTCGACAGGGGTAGGATCGGGGAGCTGTTTTTT
>TRBJ2-3|TRBD1|NA|TRBV5-1
CASRGQGTDTQYF
TGCGCCAGCAGAGGACAGGGCACAGATACGCAGTATTTT
>TRBJ1-2|TRBD1|NA|TRBV5-1
CASSPLGGPYGYTF
TGCGCCAGCAGCCCCCTAGGGGGCCCATATGGCTACACCTTC
>TRBJ1-2|TRBD1|NA|TRBV28
CASSLYRGQGYTF
TGTGCCAGCAGTTTATACAGGGGGCAAGGCTACACCTTC
>TRBJ2-7|TRBD2|NA|TRBV7-9
CASSLIPSGSGEQYF
TGTGCCAGCAGCTTGATTCCTAGCGGGAGTGGTGAGCAGTACTTC
>TRBJ2-3|NA|NA|TRBV25-1
CASSGVQGKVDTQYF
TGTGCCAGCAGTGGCGTTCAGGGGAAAGTAGATACGCAGTATTTT
>TRBJ1-4|NA|NA|TRBV7-9
CASSLVAPPEYEKLFF
TGTGCCAGCAGCTTAGTTGCACCACCTGAGTATGAAAAACTGTTTTTT
>TRBJ2-7|TRBD2|NA|TRBV27
CASSPPWLAGSYEQYF
TGTGCCAGCAGTCCCCCATGGCTAGCGGGATCCTACGAGCAGTACTTC
>TRBJ1-2|NA|NA|TRBV7-9
CATGPANYGYTF
TGTGCCACAGGCCCAGCAAACTATGGCTACACCTTC
>TRBJ1-2|TRBD1|once|TRBV9
CASSGQRHRGLNYGYTF
TGTGCCAGCAGCGGACAGAGGCACAGGGGGCTTAACTATGGCTACACCTTC
>TRBJ2-5|NA|NA|TRBV6-5
CASSSDSPETQYF
TGTGCCAGCAGTTCAGACAGCCCAGAGACCCAGTACTTC
>TRBJ2-3|NA|NA|TRBV27
CASSLGAINTQYF
TGTGCCAGCAGTTTGGGGGCAATAAATACGCAGTATTTT
>TRBJ1-1|NA|NA|TRBV9
CASSVGVYRADTEAFF
TGTGCCAGCAGCGTGGGAGTTTATAGGGCGGACACTGAAGCTTTCTTT
>TRBJ1-4|TRBD1|once|TRBV2
CASRTPDRNEKLFF
TGTGCCAGCAGGACCCCGGACAGGAATGAAAAACTGTTTTTT
>TRBJ2-1|TRBD2|NA|TRBV7-9
CASSWTSGSSHEQFF
TGTGCCAGCAGCTGGACTAGCGGGAGCTCCCATGAGCAGTTCTTC
>TRBJ2-7|NA|NA|TRBV7-8
CASSLGSGGMYEQYF
TGTGCCAGCAGCTTAGGTTCCGGGGGAATGTACGAGCAGTACTTC
>TRBJ2-3|NA|NA|TRBV10-1
CASSAGLGETDTQYF
TGCGCCAGCAGTGCCGGACTTGGGGAAACAGATACGCAGTATTTT
>TRBJ1-6|TRBD1|NA|TRBV10-3
CAISVGQGDSPLHF
TGTGCCATCAGTGTAGGACAGGGGGATTCACCCCTCCACTTT
>TRBJ1-1|NA|few|TRBV10-1
CASSESGGLNTEAFF
TGCGCCAGCAGTGAATCGGGGGGACTGAACACTGAAGCTTTCTTT
>TRBJ2-2|NA|NA|TRBV11-2
CASSLVAGNTGELFF
TGTGCCAGCAGCTTAGTCGCGGGGAACACCGGGGAGCTGTTTTTT
>TRBJ1-1|NA|NA|TRBV6-1
CAGSTSEQVNTEAFF
TGTGCCGGCTCAACGAGCGAACAAGTGAACACTGAAGCTTTCTTT
>TRBJ1-1|NA|once|TRBV6-1
CASVHITEAFF
TGTGCCAGCGTTCACATAACGGAGGCTTTCTTT
>TRBJ2-2|TRBD1|NA|TRBV10-3
CAIKLGDSSNTGELFF
TGTGCCATCAAGTTGGGGGACAGTTCGAACACCGGGGAGCTGTTTTTT
>TRBJ1-2|NA|NA|TRBV27
CASSLAATEGYTF
TGTGCCAGCAGTTTAGCAGCCACGGAGGGCTACACCTTC
>TRBJ1-1|NA|NA|TRBV9
CASSVEPVLQGRPFF
TGTGCCAGCAGCGTAGAGCCCGTACTACAGGGCCGGCCGTTCTTT
>TRBJ2-5|NA|NA|TRBV19
CASSIDFPNRVRETQYF
TGTGCCAGTAGTATCGATTTTCCGAACAGGGTAAGGGAGACCCAGTACTTC
>TRBJ2-6|TRBD2|NA|TRBV15
CATSSFGTTQTAGANVLTF
TGTGCCACCAGCAGCTTCGGGACTACCCAGACTGCTGGGGCCAACGTCCTGACTTTC
>TRBJ2-1|TRBD2|NA|TRBV7-7
CASSLLAGGRDNEQFF
TGTGCTAGCAGCTTGCTAGCGGGAGGGCGGGACAATGAGCAGTTCTTC
>TRBJ2-2|TRBD1|NA|TRBV27
CASSSQTGGTGELFF
TGTGCCAGCAGTTCTCAAACAGGGGGCACCGGGGAGCTGTTTTTT
>TRBJ1-1|NA|NA|TRBV2
CASSGTGLITEAFF
TGTGCCAGCAGTGGCACAGGGTTGATCACTGAAGCTTTCTTT
>TRBJ1-1|NA|NA|TRBV28
CASSKTGNTEAFF
TGTGCCAGCAGTAAAACAGGGAACACTGAAGCTTTCTTT
>TRBJ2-5|NA|NA|TRBV5-1
CASSLQESTETQYF
TGCGCCAGCAGCTTGCAGGAATCGACAGAGACCCAGTACTTC
>TRBJ2-7|TRBD2|NA|TRBV28
CASSLPSGRAYEQYF
TGTGCCAGCAGTTTACCTAGCGGAAGAGCCTACGAGCAGTACTTC
>TRBJ1-6|NA|NA|TRBV18
CASSPRRGRSYNSPLHF
TGTGCCAGCTCACCAAGAAGGGGTCGATCCTATAATTCACCCCTCCACTTT
>TRBJ2-1|TRBD2|once|TRBV6-5
CASSPSGTSNEQFF
TGTGCCAGCAGCCCTAGCGGGACAAGCAATGAGCAGTTCTTC
>TRBJ2-3|TRBD2|NA|TRBV6-5
CASSPSGGASDTQYF
TGTGCCAGCAGTCCCAGCGGGGGGGCTTCAGATACGCAGTATTTT
>TRBJ2-1|TRBD2|NA|TRBV7-3
CASSRTSGGADEQFF
TGTGCCAGCAGCAGAACTAGCGGGGGGGCTGATGAGCAGTTCTTC
>TRBJ2-7|NA|NA|TRBV6-6
CASSYSGVYEQYF
TGTGCCAGCAGTTACTCGGGAGTTTACGAGCAGTACTTC
>TRBJ2-1|NA|NA|TRBV12-5
CASGPAGGYTNEQFF
TGTGCTAGTGGCCCCGCGGGTGGGTACACCAATGAGCAGTTCTTC
>TRBJ2-7|NA|NA|TRBV5-4
CASRPCGPTLSYEQYF
TGTGCCAGCAGGCCCTGCGGGCCGACGCTCTCCTACGAGCAGTACTTC
>TRBJ1-3|NA|few|TRBV5-4
CASSFDRPGSGNTIYF
TGTGCCAGCAGCTTTGACAGACCCGGCTCTGGAAACACCATATATTTT
>TRBJ1-5|NA|NA|TRBV4-1
CASSPGTLNQPQHF
TGCGCCAGCAGTCCCGGGACTCTAAATCAGCCCCAGCATTTT
>TRBJ1-5|NA|NA|TRBV19
CASSIAGYRNQPQHF
TGTGCCAGTAGTATAGCCGGGTATAGGAATCAGCCCCAGCATTTT
>TRBJ1-1|NA|few|TRBV18
CASSPYQRTEAFF
TGTGCCAGCTCACCATATCAGAGGACTGAAGCTTTCTTT